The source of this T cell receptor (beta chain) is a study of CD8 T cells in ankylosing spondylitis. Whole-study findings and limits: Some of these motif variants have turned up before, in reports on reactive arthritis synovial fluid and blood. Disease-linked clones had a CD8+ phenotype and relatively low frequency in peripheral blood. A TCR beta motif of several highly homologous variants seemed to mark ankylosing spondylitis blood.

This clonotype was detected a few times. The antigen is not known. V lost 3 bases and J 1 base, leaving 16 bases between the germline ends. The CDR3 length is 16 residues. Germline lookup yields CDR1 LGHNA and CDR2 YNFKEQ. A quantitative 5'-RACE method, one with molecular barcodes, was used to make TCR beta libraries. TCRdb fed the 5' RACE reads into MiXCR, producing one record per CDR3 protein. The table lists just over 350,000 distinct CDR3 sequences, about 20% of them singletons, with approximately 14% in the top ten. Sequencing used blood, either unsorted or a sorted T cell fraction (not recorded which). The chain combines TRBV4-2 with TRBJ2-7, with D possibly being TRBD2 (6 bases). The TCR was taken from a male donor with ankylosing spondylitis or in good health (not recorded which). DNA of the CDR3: TGTGCCAGCAGCCATCGTCAGGGAGGACTGTCCTACGAGCAGTACTTC. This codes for CASSHRQGGLSYEQYF.